The rows below give T cell receptor beta chains drawn from one sample of a study of CD8 T cells in Susac syndrome. TCRdb ran MiXCR on the immunoSEQ multiplex PCR reads and lists one entry per CDR3 protein. Of some 130,000 distinct CDR3 sequences in the sample, about 94% were seen once. Material for sequencing was CD4+ T cells from PBMCs. The receptors come from a human donor with multiple sclerosis. Both conserved end residues are part of each CDR3. The D gene is left open where the match is weak. Size tells how often a clone was seen (once, few, many) or the class of an expanded clone, and some rows leave it out.

TRBV12-3/TRBV12-4	-	TRBJ1-1	-	TGTGCCAGCAGTTTAAACCGGGGTGAAGCTTTCTTT	CASSLNRGEAFF
TRBV27	-	TRBJ1-5	once	TGTGCCAGCAGTTTAAGGGCCGCGCGGGATTCCCAGCCCCAGCATTTT	CASSLRAARDSQPQHF
TRBV7-9	-	TRBJ1-4	-	TGTGCCAGCGGCCAAGGCGGGGGGGATGAAAAACTGTTTTTT	CASGQGGGDEKLFF
TRBV18	-	TRBJ1-2	-	TGTGCCAGCTCACCAGGGGACCAGAGCGGCTACACCTTC	CASSPGDQSGYTF
TRBV19	-	TRBJ2-7	-	TGTGCCAGTAGTTACGACCATCCCTACGAGCAGTACTTC	CASSYDHPYEQYF
TRBV30	-	TRBJ1-1	-	TGTGCCTGGAAGGAGGTATTCTTT	CAWKEVFF
TRBV12-3/TRBV12-4	TRBD1	TRBJ2-7	-	TGTGCCAGCCCCTCGGGGACAGGCTCCTACGAGCAGTACTTC	CASPSGTGSYEQYF
TRBV30	-	TRBJ2-5	-	TGTGCCTGGAGTGTTTCGGGCGCGGTGGAGACCCAGTACTTC	CAWSVSGAVETQYF
TRBV7-3	-	TRBJ2-2	-	TGTGCCAGCAGCTTAACGGGAGTAGGGGCCGTGAACACCGGGGAGCTGTTTTTT	CASSLTGVGAVNTGELFF
TRBV19	-	TRBJ1-1	few	TGTGCCAGTAGTCGTCCAGGAACTGAAGCTTTCTTT	CASSRPGTEAFF
TRBV3-1	-	TRBJ2-2	-	TGTGCCAGCAGCCAACAGCCCGGGGAGCTGTTTTTT	CASSQQPGELFF
TRBV7-9	-	TRBJ1-1	-	TGTGCCAGCAGCTGGGCAGGGGTTGGGACCACTGAAGCTTTCTTT	CASSWAGVGTTEAFF
TRBV3-1	TRBD1	TRBJ1-1	-	TGTGCCAGCAGCCAGAGGGGGCCTGAAGCTTTCTTT	CASSQRGPEAFF
TRBV30	-	TRBJ1-3	-	TGTGCCTGGAAAGGGTTTGGAAACACCATATATTTT	CAWKGFGNTIYF
TRBV5-1	-	TRBJ1-6	-	TGCGCCAGCAGCTTGGCTGGCAACCGTCCGAATGGTTCACCCCTCCACTTT	CASSLAGNRPNGSPLHF
TRBV5-1	-	TRBJ2-7	-	TGCGCCAGCAGCGCCCCGAACGAGCAGTACTTC	CASSAPNEQYF
TRBV5-4	TRBD2	TRBJ2-7	-	TGTGCCAGCAGTTTGAGCGGGAGTGTGACCAACGAGCAGTACTTC	CASSLSGSVTNEQYF
TRBV5-6	-	TRBJ2-7	-	TGTGCCAGCAGCCCCGGGCCTGTTTACGAGCAGTACTTC	CASSPGPVYEQYF
TRBV29-1	TRBD1	TRBJ2-7	-	TGCAGCGTTGGGCCCACAGGGGCCCACGAGCAGTACTTC	CSVGPTGAHEQYF
TRBV7-3	-	TRBJ1-2	-	TGTGCCAGCAGCTTACTTCCTGGGAGCTATGGCTACACCTTC	CASSLLPGSYGYTF
TRBV2	TRBD2	TRBJ2-5	-	TGTGCCAGCAGTGCCACTAGCGGGAGAAAGACCCAGTACTTC	CASSATSGRKTQYF
TRBV27	-	TRBJ2-7	-	TGTGCCAGCAGTTCGAGGGCGGCCTACTACGAGCAGTACTTC	CASSSRAAYYEQYF
TRBV9	-	TRBJ2-1	-	TGTGCCAGCAGCGTAGCATCACAGGGAGTATATGAGCAGTTCTTC	CASSVASQGVYEQFF
TRBV12-3/TRBV12-4	-	TRBJ2-2	-	TGTGCCAGCATAGTGGCTCAAAGACGGACCGGGGAGCTGTTTTTT	CASIVAQRRTGELFF
TRBV6-5	TRBD1	TRBJ2-7	once	TGTGCCAGCAGTTACTTTCCGGACAGGGGAGCCGAGCAGTACTTC	CASSYFPDRGAEQYF
TRBV5-1	-	TRBJ2-1	-	TGCGCCAGCAGCTGGGGCCTGAGGGATGAGCAGTTCTTC	CASSWGLRDEQFF
TRBV30	-	TRBJ1-1	once	TGTGCCTGGACATCAGCGGGCACTGAAGCTTTCTTT	CAWTSAGTEAFF
TRBV3-1	-	TRBJ2-7	once	TGTGCCAGCAGCCCCGGCGGACAGCGGCAGTACTTC	CASSPGGQRQYF
TRBV27	-	TRBJ2-7	-	TGTGCCAGCAGTCGCACCCCCCTCGACGAGCAGTACTTC	CASSRTPLDEQYF
TRBV19	-	TRBJ1-2	-	TGTGCCAGTAGTATCGGACAGCACTATGGCTACACCTTC	CASSIGQHYGYTF